The clone carrying this TCR beta chain was seen once. The data belong to a study of blood T cell repertoires in COVID-19. Across the whole study: Researchers got acute and convalescent COVID-19 samples from the United States, Italy and Spain.

Libraries were prepared by immunoSEQ multiplex PCR; TCRdb keeps only in-frame clonotypes and omits some of them. The sample holds about 100,000 clones; 88% are singletons and the top ten take approximately 5.3%. The CDR3 loop spans 14 amino acids. V dropped 0 bases and J dropped 4 bases, with 9 bases sitting between them. Germline CDR1 is WNHNN and CDR2 is SYGVQD (reference sequence). This sequence was found in a human donor in a cohort sampled during active COVID-19. Sequencing was performed on peripheral blood. The rearrangement joins TRBV10-1 to TRBJ2-5, with a tentative D call TRBD2 (6 bases). The CDR3 loop reads CASSESMGGETQYF. For the CDR3, the DNA is TGCGCCAGCAGTGAGTCGATGGGAGGAGAGACCCAGTACTTC.